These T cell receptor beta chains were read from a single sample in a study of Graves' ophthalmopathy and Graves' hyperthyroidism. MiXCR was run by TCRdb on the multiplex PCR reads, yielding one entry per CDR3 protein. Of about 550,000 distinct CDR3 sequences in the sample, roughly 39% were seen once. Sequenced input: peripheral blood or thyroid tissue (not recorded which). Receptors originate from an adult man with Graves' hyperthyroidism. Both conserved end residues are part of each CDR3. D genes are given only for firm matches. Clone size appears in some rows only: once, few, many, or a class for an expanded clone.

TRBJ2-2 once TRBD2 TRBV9 CASSLGGREGGELFF TGTGCCAGCAGCTTGGGTGGCAGGGAGGGCGGGGAGCTGTTTTTT
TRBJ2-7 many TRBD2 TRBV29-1 CSVGGLAENSYEQYF TGCAGCGTAGGTGGGCTAGCGGAGAACTCCTACGAGCAGTACTTC
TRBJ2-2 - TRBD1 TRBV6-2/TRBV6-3 CASESSDRAANTGELFF TGTGCCAGTGAGTCATCCGACAGGGCCGCGAACACCGGGGAGCTGTTTTTT
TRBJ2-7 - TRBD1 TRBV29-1 CSVEPDGTGYGNEQYF TGCAGCGTTGAGCCTGACGGGACAGGGTATGGGAACGAGCAGTACTTC
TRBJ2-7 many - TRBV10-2 CASRPGPIGDEQYF TGCGCCAGCAGGCCGGGCCCGATCGGGGACGAGCAGTACTTC
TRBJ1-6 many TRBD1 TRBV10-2 CASSEVIPGQGIWPYNSPLHF TGCGCCAGCAGTGAGGTGATTCCGGGACAGGGGATTTGGCCCTATAATTCACCCCTCCACTTT
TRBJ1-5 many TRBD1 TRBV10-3 CAISGGQGAFQPQHF TGTGCCATCAGTGGGGGACAGGGGGCTTTCCAGCCCCAGCATTTT
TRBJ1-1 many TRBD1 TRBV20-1 CSARGPGTVGTEAFF TGCAGTGCTCGAGGTCCCGGGACAGTAGGCACTGAAGCTTTCTTT
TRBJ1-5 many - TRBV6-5 CASRSYSNQPQHF TGTGCCAGCCGAAGCTATAGCAATCAGCCCCAGCATTTT
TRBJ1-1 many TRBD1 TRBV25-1 CASSENRGVNTEAFF TGTGCCAGCAGTGAAAACAGGGGGGTGAACACTGAAGCTTTCTTT
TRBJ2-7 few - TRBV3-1 CASSQRRSSYEQYF TGTGCCAGCAGCCAACGGCGGAGCTCCTACGAGCAGTACTTC
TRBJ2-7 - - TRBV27 CASSLRGANEQYF TGTGCCAGCAGTTTACGGGGTGCCAACGAGCAGTACTTC
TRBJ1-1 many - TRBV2 CASRVSWTAMNTEAFF TGTGCCAGCAGGGTTAGTTGGACGGCAATGAACACTGAAGCTTTCTTT
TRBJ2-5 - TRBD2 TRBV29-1 CSALSSGRARETQYF TGCAGCGCCCTCTCTAGCGGGAGGGCCCGAGAGACCCAGTACTTC
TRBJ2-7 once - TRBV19 CASTPGNTYEQYF TGTGCCAGTACGCCAGGGAATACCTACGAGCAGTACTTC
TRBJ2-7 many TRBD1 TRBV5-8 CASSTGTVLGNEQYF TGTGCCAGCAGCACGGGGACAGTCCTTGGGAACGAGCAGTACTTC
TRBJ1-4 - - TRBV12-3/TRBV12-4 CASSFEGGREKLFF TGTGCCAGCAGCTTTGAGGGAGGGCGTGAAAAACTGTTTTTT
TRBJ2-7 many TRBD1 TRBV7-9 CASSPQGTEIYEQYF TGTGCCAGCAGCCCTCAAGGGACAGAAATCTACGAGCAGTACTTC
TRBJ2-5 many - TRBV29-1 CSGNIGETQYF TGCAGCGGAAACATAGGAGAGACCCAGTACTTC
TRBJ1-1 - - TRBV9 CASSALDGPMNTEAFF TGTGCCAGCAGCGCCTTGGATGGACCAATGAACACTGAAGCTTTCTTT
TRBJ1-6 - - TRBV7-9 CASSLEPAGNSPLHF TGTGCCAGCAGCTTAGAGCCGGCAGGAAATTCACCCCTCCACTTT
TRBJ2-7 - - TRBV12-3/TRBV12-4 CASSLLQGGEQYF TGTGCCAGCAGTTTATTACAGGGGGGGGAGCAGTACTTC
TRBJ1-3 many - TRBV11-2 CASSPPPLGNTIYF TGTGCCAGCAGCCCACCTCCTTTAGGAAACACCATATATTTT
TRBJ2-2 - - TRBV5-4 CASSLGQGYAGELFF TGTGCCAGCAGCTTAGGGCAGGGGTACGCCGGGGAGCTGTTTTTT
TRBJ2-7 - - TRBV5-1 CASRPGGQVTYEQYF TGCGCCAGCAGGCCGGGAGGACAGGTGACCTACGAGCAGTACTTC
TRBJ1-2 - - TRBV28 CASSLSPPTNYGYTF TGTGCCAGCAGTTTATCACCACCTACTAACTATGGCTACACCTTC
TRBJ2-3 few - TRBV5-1 CASSLVGTRPSTDTQYF TGCGCCAGCAGCTTGGTAGGGACCCGCCCCTCCACAGATACGCAGTATTTT
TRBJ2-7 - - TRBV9 CAGSPPGYEQYF TGTGCCGGCAGCCCCCCGGGCTACGAGCAGTACTTC